This passage covers 6 T cell receptor beta chains from one sample sequenced in a study of identical twins. TCRdb re-analysed the 5' RACE reads in MiXCR, keeping a single row per CDR3 protein. The sample includes 450,000 or so distinct CDR3 sequences, approximately 25% seen only once; the top ten take about 3%. These same data were also listed under a study on T cells expressing NK-cell markers.

Sequencing was performed on CD4+ T cells sorted from blood. The receptor set was obtained from a woman between 18 and 30 years old in good health.

This clonotype was found a few times. The gene calls are TRBV5-6 and TRBJ2-2, with 7 bases fitting TRBD2. V shed 2 bases, J shed 3 bases, and the junction held 10 bases outside the gene matches. The CDR3 spans 17 residues. Germline loops: CDR1 SGHDT, CDR2 YYEEEE. The CDR3 region is CASSFRGSGYYTGELFF. In DNA, the CDR3 is TGTGCCAGCAGCTTTCGTGGTAGCGGGTATTACACCGGGGAGCTGTTTTTT.

Only a few counts were recorded for this clonotype. This chain's CDR3 is CASREPGGTDTQYF. The CDR3 DNA is TGTGCCAGCAGGGAACCAGGCGGCACAGATACGCAGTATTTT. The V call is TRBV6-1, the J call TRBJ2-3; D remains ambiguous. CDR3 length: 14 residues. Germline V gene sequence: CDR1 MNHNS, CDR2 SASEGT. V was shortened by 6 bases and J by 1 base, with 11 bases between the two germline ends.

The J gene is TRBJ2-1, the V gene TRBV5-6; 11 bases are shared with TRBD2. CDR1 and CDR2 from the germline V gene are SGHDT and YYEEEE. V shed 3 bases and J 12 bases; nucleotides not matched to a gene: 11. The CDR3 covers 15 residues. The CDR3 region is CASSSTSGALIAQFF. CDR3 bases: TGTGCCAGCAGCTCGACTAGCGGGGCCCTAATAGCGCAGTTCTTC.

V gene TRBV20-1 combines with J gene TRBJ2-1, with 9 bases identical to TRBD2. The CDR3 totals 15 residues. In germline, CDR1 is DFQATT, CDR2 SNEGSKA (reference sequence). The V segment lost 3 bases and the J segment 4 bases; nucleotides outside the gene matches: 7. The CDR3 coding sequence is TGCAGTGCTAGTTCCAGCGGGGGGATATACAATGAGCAGTTCTTC. Encoded protein: CSASSSGGIYNEQFF.

This clonotype was counted a few times. The chain is built from TRBV7-8 and TRBJ2-1; a weak D match, TRBD1 (6 bases). The V end was cut by 1 base, the J end by 9 bases, with 10 bases between. This CDR3 spans 13 amino acids. Per germline, CDR1 SGHVS and CDR2 FQNEAQ. The CDR3, as DNA: TGTGCCAGCAGCTTAGACAGGGTCAGTGAGCAGTTCTTC. Amino acids: CASSLDRVSEQFF.

The gene calls are TRBV7-3 and TRBJ2-3, with TRBD2 identical over 9 bases. CDR1 and CDR2 (germline): SGHTA, FQGTGA. The CDR3 loop spans 16 amino acids. J lost 6 bases, V lost 2 bases, and 9 bases had no gene match. This CDR3 reads CASSLGRGGARDTQYF. CDR3 sequence (DNA): TGTGCCAGCAGCTTAGGCCGCGGGGGGGCCCGCGATACGCAGTATTTT.